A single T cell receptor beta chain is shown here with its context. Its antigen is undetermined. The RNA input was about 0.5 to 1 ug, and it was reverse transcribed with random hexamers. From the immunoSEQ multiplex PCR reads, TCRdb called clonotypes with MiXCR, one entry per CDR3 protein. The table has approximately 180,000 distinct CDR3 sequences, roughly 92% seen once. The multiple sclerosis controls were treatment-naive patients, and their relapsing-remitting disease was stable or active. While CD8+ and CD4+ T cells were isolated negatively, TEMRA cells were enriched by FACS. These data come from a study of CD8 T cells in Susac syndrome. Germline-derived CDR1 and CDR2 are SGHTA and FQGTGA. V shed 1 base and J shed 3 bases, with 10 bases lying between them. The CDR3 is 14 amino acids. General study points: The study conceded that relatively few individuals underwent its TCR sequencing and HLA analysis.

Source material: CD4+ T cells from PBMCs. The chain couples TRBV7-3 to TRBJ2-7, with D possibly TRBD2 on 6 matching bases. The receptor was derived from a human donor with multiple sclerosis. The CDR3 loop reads CASSLIGRSYEQYF. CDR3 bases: TGTGCCAGCAGCTTAATCGGGAGAAGCTACGAGCAGTACTTC.